This note documents a single T cell receptor beta chain sequence. As handled by the study authors: Researchers report that nucleated cell counts were estimated from reference gene primer amplification. Using immunoSEQ multiplex PCR, the repertoire was profiled, and TCRdb retains in-frame clones only, with some absent. V and J calls and clone size are as listed in that table; D and trimming were resolved from the DNA. The sample contains hundreds of thousands of clones, almost 90% of which appear only once. The sample belongs to a study of blood T cell repertoires in COVID-19. Study information: Acute-phase and convalescent COVID-19 samples originated in the United States, Italy and Spain.

The germline CDR1 and CDR2 sequences are SGHRS and YFSETQ. With 5 bases removed from V and 4 bases from J, the gap between germline ends came to 11 bases. CDR3 length: 13 residues. Participants came from roughly 25 US areas, aged roughly 18 to 95 years. Participant reports of clinical history set cohort assignment. The TCR comes from a woman under 30 with acute COVID-19. The sequenced sample was PBMCs or T cells enriched from blood (not recorded which). V and J are TRBV5-1 and TRBJ2-3; D is perhaps TRBD2 (5 bases). The CDR3 loop reads CASSFSDSDTQYF. The CDR3 region has the DNA TGCGCCAGCAGTTTTAGCGACTCAGATACGCAGTATTTT. The entire variable domain, with the rest obtained from reference TRBV5-1 and TRBJ2-3, is as follows: KAGVTQTPRYLIKTRGQQVTLSCSPISGHRSVSWYQQTPGQGLQFLFEYFSETQRNKGNFPGRFSGRQFSNSRSEMNVSTLELGDSALYLCASSFSDSDTQYFGPGTRLTVL.